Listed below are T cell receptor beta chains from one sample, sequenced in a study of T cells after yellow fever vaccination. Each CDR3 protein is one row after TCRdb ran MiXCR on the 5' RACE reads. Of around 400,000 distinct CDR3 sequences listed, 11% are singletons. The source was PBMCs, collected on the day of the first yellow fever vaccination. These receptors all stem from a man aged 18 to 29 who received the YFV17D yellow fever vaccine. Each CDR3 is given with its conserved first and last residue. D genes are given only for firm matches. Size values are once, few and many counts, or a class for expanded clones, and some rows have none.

CASSFGGEYNEQFF | TGTGCCAGCAGCTTCGGGGGGGAATACAATGAGCAGTTCTTC | TRBD2 | . | TRBJ2-1 | TRBV7-3
CSARADGRGPGAFF | TGCAGTGCTAGAGCCGATGGCAGGGGGCCGGGAGCTTTCTTT | TRBD1 | . | TRBJ1-1 | TRBV20-1
CSASGTSANTGELFF | TGCAGCGCCTCCGGGACAAGCGCAAACACCGGGGAGCTGTTTTTT | . | many | TRBJ2-2 | TRBV29-1
CASSLSTSGGWNEQFF | TGTGCCAGCAGTTTATCGACTAGCGGGGGGTGGAATGAGCAGTTCTTC | TRBD2 | . | TRBJ2-1 | TRBV27
CASGAAGGTDTQYF | TGTGCCAGCGGCGCGGCGGGGGGCACAGATACGCAGTATTTT | TRBD2 | few | TRBJ2-3 | TRBV25-1
CASSLGPLILGQFF | TGTGCCAGCAGCTTAGGCCCCTTAATCCTCGGGCAGTTCTTC | . | . | TRBJ2-1 | TRBV7-6
CASSSIYEQYF | TGTGCCAGCAGCTCCATCTACGAGCAGTACTTC | . | few | TRBJ2-7 | TRBV7-9
CASRDRTTGELFF | TGTGCCAGCAGGGATAGGACCACCGGGGAGCTGTTTTTT | . | . | TRBJ2-2 | TRBV6-1
CSGKTGLAQETQYF | TGCAGTGGCAAAACAGGGCTGGCGCAAGAGACCCAGTACTTC | . | . | TRBJ2-5 | TRBV20-1
CSVSESGNTIYF | TGCAGCGTAAGCGAATCTGGAAACACCATATATTTT | . | few | TRBJ1-3 | TRBV29-1
CASSQERVRGGATGELFF | TGCGCCAGCAGCCAAGAACGCGTGCGGGGGGGCGCCACCGGGGAGCTGTTTTTT | TRBD2 | few | TRBJ2-2 | TRBV4-3
CASSYKGDYGYTF | TGTGCCAGCAGTTACAAGGGGGACTATGGCTACACCTTC | . | few | TRBJ1-2 | TRBV6-5
CASSQDGGRRRETQYF | TGTGCCAGCAGCCAAGATGGGGGGAGGCGCCGAGAGACCCAGTACTTC | . | . | TRBJ2-5 | TRBV4-2
CASSRIVGTEAFF | TGTGCCAGCAGCCGGATCGTTGGCACTGAAGCTTTCTTT | . | . | TRBJ1-1 | TRBV14
CASSLRRGIFNEQFF | TGCGCCAGCAGTTTAAGGCGGGGGATCTTCAATGAGCAGTTCTTC | TRBD2 | . | TRBJ2-1 | TRBV5-1
CASSQGATNAYEQYF | TGTGCCAGCAGCCAAGGGGCAACGAACGCCTACGAGCAGTACTTC | . | few | TRBJ2-7 | TRBV3-1